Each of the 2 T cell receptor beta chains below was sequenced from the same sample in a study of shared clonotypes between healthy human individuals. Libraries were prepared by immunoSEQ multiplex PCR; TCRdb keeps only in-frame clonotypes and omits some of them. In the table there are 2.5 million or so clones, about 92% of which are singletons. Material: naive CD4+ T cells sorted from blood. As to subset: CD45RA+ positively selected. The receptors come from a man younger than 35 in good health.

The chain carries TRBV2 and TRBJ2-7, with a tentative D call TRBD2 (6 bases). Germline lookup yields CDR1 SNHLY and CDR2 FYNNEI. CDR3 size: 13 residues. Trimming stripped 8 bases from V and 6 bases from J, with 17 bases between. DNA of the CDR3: TGTGCCAGCCGCGGGGACGGAGGGGCCGAGCAGTACTTC. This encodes CASRGDGGAEQYF.

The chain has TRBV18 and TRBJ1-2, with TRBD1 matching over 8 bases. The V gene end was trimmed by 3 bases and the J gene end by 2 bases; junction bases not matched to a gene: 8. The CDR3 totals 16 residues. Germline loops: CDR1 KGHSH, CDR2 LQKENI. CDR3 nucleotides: TGTGCCAGCTCACCTCTCGAGACAGGGGTGAACTATGGCTACACCTTC. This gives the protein CASSPLETGVNYGYTF.